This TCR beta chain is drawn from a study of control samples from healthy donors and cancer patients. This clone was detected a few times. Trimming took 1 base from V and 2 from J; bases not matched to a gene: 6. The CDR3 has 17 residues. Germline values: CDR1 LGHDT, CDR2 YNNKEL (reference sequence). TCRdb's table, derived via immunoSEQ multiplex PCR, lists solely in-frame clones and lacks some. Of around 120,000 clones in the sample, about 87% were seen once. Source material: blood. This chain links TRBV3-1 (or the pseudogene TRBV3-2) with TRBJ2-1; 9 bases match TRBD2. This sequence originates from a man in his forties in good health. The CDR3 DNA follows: TGTGCCAGCAGCCAAGCTAGCGGGACTCCCCCCTACAATGAGCAGTTCTTC. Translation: CASSQASGTPPYNEQFF.